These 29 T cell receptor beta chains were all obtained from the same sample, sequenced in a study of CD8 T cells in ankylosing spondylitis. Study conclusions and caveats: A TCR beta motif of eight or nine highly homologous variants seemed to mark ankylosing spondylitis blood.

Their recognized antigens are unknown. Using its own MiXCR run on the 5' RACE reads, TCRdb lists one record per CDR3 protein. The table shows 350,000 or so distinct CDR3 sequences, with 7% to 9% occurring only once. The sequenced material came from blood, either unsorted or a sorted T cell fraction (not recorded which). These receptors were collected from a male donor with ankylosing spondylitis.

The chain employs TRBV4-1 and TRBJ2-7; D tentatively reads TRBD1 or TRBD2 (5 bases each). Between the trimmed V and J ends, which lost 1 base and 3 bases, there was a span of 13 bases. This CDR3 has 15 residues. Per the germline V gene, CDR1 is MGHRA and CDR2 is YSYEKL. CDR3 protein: CASSQAGTVNYEQYF. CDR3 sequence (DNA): TGCGCCAGCAGCCAAGCCGGGACCGTGAACTACGAGCAGTACTTC.

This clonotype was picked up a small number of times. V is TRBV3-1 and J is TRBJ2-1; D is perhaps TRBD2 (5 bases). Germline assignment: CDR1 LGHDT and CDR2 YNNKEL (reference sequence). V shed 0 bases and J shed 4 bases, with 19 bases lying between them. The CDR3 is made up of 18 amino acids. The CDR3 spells CASSQEQPSAEVYNEQFF. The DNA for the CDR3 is TGTGCCAGCAGCCAAGAGCAGCCGTCAGCGGAAGTATACAATGAGCAGTTCTTC.

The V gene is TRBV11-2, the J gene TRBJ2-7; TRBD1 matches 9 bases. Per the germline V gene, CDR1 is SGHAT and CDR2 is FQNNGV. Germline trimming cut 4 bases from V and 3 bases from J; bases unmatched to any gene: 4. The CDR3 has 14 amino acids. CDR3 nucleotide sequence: TGTGCCAGCAGCTCCGGGACAGGGCGCTACGAGCAGTACTTC. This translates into CASSSGTGRYEQYF.

The CDR3 reads CALRGDRGNNEQFF. CDR3 sequence (DNA): TGTGCCCTACGGGGGGACAGGGGGAACAATGAGCAGTTCTTC. The chain links TRBV10-3 to TRBJ2-1, with 11 bases lining up with TRBD1. Germline CDR1 reads ENHRY; CDR2 reads SYGVKD. This CDR3 spans 14 amino acids. V trimming: 11 bases; J trimming: 5 bases; junction bases outside the gene matches: 8.

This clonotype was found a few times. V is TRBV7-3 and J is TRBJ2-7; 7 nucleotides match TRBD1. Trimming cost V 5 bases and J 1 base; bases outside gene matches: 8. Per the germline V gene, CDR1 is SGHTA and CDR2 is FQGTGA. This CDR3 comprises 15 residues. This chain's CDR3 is CASSPDRARSYEQYF. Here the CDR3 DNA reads TGTGCCAGCAGCCCCGACAGGGCCCGATCCTACGAGCAGTACTTC.

The CDR3 spells CASSLLAAYQETQYF. The CDR3 region has the DNA TGCGCCAGCAGCTTGTTAGCGGCATACCAAGAGACCCAGTACTTC. This chain joins TRBV5-1 and TRBJ2-5; tentatively, D is TRBD2 (6 bases). Germline V CDR1 and CDR2: SGHRS, YFSETQ. This CDR3 region has 15 residues. The ends were cut back, 1 base at V and 0 bases at J, with 10 bases in the middle.

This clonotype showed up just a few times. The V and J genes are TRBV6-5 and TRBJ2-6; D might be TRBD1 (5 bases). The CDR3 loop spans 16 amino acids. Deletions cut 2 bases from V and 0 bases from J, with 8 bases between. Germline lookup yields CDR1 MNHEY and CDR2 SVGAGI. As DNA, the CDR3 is TGTGCCAGCAGTTACGACAGCGCCTCTGGGGCCAACGTCCTGACTTTC. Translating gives CASSYDSASGANVLTF.

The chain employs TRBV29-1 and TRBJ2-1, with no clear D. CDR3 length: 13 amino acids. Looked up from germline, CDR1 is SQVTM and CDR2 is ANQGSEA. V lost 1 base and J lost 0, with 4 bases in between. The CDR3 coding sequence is TGCAGCGTTGAAGGTTTCTCCTACAATGAGCAGTTCTTC. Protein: CSVEGFSYNEQFF.

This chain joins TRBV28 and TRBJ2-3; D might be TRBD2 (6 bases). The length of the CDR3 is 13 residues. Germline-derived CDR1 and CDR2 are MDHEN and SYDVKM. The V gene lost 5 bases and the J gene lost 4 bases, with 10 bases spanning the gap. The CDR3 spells CASSILAPDTQYF. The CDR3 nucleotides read TGTGCCAGCAGTATACTAGCTCCAGATACGCAGTATTTT. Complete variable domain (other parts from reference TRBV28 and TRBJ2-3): DVKVTQSSRYLVKRTGEKVFLECVQDMDHENMFWYRQDPGLGLRLIYFSYDVKMKEKGDIPEGYSVSREKKERFSLILESASTNQTSMYLCASSILAPDTQYFGPGTRLTVL.

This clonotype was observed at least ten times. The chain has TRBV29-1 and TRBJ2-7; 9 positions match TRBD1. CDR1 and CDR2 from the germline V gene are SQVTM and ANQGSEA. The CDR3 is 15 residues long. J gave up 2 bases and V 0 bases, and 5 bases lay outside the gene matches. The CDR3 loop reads CSVEEGDRVPYEQYF. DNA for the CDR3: TGCAGCGTTGAAGAAGGGGACAGGGTTCCCTACGAGCAGTACTTC.

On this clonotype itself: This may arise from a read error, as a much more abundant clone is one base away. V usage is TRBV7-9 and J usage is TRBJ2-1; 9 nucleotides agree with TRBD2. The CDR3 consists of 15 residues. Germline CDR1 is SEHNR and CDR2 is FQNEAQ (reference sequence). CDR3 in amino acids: CASSFSIAGVNEKFF. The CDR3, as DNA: TGTGCCAGCAGCTTCTCAATAGCGGGAGTCAATGAGAAGTTCTTC.

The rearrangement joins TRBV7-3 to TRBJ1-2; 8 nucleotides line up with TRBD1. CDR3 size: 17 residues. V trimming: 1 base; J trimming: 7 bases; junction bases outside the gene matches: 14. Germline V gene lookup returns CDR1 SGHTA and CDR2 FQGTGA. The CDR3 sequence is CASSLSAEDRVKFGYTF. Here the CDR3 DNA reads TGTGCCAGCAGCTTAAGTGCAGAGGACAGGGTTAAATTTGGCTACACCTTC.

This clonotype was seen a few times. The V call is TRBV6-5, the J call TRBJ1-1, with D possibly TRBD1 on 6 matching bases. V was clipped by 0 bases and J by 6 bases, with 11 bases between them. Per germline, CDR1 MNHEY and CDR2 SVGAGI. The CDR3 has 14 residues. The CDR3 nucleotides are TGTGCCAGCAGTTACTCGAGTGGGGGCCCTGAAGCTTTCTTT. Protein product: CASSYSSGGPEAFF.

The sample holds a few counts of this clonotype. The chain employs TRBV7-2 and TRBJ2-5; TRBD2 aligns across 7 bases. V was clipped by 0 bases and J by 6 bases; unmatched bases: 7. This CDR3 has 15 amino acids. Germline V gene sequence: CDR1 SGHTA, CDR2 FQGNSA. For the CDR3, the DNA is TGTGCCAGCAGCTTAGCGGGGGGGACTACACAGACCCAGTACTTC. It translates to CASSLAGGTTQTQYF.

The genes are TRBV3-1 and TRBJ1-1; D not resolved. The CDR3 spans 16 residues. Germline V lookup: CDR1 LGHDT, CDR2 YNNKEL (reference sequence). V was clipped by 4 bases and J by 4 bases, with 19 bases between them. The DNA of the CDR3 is TGTGCCAGCAGCCCTCGACACCCGGATGTAGGCACTGAAGCTTTCTTT. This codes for CASSPRHPDVGTEAFF.

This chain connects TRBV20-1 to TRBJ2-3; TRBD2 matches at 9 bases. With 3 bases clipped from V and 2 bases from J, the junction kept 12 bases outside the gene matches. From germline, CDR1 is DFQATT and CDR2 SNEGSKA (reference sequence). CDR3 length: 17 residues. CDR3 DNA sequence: TGCAGTGCTAGTACCGGGACTAGCTCCCTCTCCACAGATACGCAGTATTTT. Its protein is CSASTGTSSLSTDTQYF.

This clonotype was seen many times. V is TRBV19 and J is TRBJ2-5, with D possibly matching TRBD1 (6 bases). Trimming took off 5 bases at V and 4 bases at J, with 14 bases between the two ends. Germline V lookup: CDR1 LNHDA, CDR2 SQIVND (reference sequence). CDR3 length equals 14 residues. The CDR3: CASSHPGDIETQYF. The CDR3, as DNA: TGTGCCAGTAGTCACCCCGGGGACATAGAGACCCAGTACTTC.

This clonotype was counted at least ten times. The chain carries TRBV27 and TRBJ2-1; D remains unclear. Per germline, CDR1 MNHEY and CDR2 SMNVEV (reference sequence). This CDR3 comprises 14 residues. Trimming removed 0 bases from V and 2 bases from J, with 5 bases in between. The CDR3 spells CASSLSAPYNEQFF. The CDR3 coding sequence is TGTGCCAGCAGTTTATCGGCGCCCTACAATGAGCAGTTCTTC.

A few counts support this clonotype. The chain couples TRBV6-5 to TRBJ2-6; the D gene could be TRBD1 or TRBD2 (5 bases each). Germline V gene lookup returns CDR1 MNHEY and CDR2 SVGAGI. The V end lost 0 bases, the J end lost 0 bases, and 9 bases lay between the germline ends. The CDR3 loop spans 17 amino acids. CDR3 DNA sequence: TGTGCCAGCAGTTACTCGTCGGGGCTCTCTGGGGCCAACGTCCTGACTTTC. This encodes CASSYSSGLSGANVLTF.

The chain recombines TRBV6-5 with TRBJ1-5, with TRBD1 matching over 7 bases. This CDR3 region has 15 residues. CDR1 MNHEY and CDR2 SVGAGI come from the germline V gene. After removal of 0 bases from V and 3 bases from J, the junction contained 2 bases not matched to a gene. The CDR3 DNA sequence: TGTGCCAGCAGTTACTCAGGGGGCCCCAATCAGCCCCAGCATTTT. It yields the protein CASSYSGGPNQPQHF.

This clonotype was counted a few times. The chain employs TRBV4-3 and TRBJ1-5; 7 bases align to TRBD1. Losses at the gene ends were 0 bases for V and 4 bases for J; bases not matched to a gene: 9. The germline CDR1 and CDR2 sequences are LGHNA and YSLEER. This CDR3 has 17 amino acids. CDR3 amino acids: CASSQDWGGQANQPQHF. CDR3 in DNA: TGCGCCAGCAGCCAAGATTGGGGTGGACAGGCTAATCAGCCCCAGCATTTT.

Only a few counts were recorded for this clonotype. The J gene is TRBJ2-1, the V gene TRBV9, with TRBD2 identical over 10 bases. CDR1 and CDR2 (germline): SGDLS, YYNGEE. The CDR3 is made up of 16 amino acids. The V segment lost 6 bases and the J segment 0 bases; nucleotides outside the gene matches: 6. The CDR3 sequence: CASTQASGSSYNEQFF. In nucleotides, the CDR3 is TGTGCCAGCACCCAGGCTAGCGGGAGCTCCTACAATGAGCAGTTCTTC.

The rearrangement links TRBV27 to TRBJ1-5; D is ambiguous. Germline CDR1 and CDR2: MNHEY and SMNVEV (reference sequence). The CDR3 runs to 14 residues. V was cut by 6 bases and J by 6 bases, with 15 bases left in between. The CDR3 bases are TGTGCCAGCAGCGTACTGGGGAGACGTCAGCCCCAGCATTTT. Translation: CASSVLGRRQPQHF.

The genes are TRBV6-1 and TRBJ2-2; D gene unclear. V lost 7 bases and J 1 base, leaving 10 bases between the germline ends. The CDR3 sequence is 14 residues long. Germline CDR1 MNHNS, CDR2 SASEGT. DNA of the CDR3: TGTGCCAGCATCCCCCAACGGAACACCGGGGAGCTGTTTTTT. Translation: CASIPQRNTGELFF.

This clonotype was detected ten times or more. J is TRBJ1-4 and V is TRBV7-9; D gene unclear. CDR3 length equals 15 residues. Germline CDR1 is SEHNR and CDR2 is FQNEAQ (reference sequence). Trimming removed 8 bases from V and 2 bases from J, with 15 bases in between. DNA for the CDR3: TGTGCCAGCGAACAAGGAGCGGGGACTAATGAAAAACTGTTTTTT. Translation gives CASEQGAGTNEKLFF.

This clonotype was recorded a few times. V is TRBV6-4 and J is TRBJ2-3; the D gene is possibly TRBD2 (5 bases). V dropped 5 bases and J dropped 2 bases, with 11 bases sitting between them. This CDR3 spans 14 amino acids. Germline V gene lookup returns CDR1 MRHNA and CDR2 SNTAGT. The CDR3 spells CASSIKRLTDTQYF. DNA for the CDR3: TGTGCCAGCAGTATCAAGCGGCTCACAGATACGCAGTATTTT.

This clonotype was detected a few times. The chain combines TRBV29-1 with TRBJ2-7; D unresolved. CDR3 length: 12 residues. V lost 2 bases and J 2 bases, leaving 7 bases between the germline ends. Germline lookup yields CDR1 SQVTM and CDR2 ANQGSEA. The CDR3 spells CSVEFQTYEQYF. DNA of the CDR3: TGCAGCGTTGAATTCCAGACCTACGAGCAGTACTTC.

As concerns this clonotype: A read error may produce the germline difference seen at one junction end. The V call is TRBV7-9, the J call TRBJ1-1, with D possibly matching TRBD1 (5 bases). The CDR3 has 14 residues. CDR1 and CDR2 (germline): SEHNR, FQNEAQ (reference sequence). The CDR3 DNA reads TGTGCCAGCAGCTTGGCAGGGACGAACGCTGAAGCTTTCTTT. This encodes CASSLAGTNAEAFF.

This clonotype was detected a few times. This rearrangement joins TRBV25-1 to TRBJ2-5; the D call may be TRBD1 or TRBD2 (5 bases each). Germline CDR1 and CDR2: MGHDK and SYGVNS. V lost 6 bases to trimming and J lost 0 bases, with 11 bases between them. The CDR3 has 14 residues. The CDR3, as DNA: TGTGCCAGCAGACGGGGCCTCTACCAAGAGACCCAGTACTTC. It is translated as CASRRGLYQETQYF.